The clone carrying this T cell receptor (beta chain) came up many times. Trimming removed 3 bases from V and 3 bases from J, with 11 bases in between. The CDR3 has 14 amino acids. Germline-derived CDR1 and CDR2 are LNHDA and SQIVND (reference sequence). The data were taken from a study of blood T cell repertoires in COVID-19. Across the study: Researchers got acute and convalescent COVID-19 samples from the United States, Italy and Spain. PBMCs, B-cell-depleted T cells, or T cells provided the cDNA or gDNA that made up the material.

Clones were sequenced by immunoSEQ multiplex PCR, and TCRdb holds only the in-frame ones, with some missing. The top ten clones hold 3.3% of a sample with 250,000 to 300,000 clones, over 65% of them seen once. The receptor comes from a woman older than 75 with acute or convalescent COVID-19. The source material was peripheral blood. The chain has TRBV19 and TRBJ1-2; D perhaps matches TRBD1 (5 bases). As DNA, the CDR3 is TGTGCCAGTAGTATGCTGGGGCTGGACTATGGCTACACCTTC. This translates into CASSMLGLDYGYTF.